These 19 T cell receptor beta chains came from one sample sequenced in a study of T cell repertoires in cytomegalovirus infection. MiXCR, applied by TCRdb to the reads, yields one record per CDR3 protein. Seen here are roughly 120,000 distinct CDR3 sequences, around 30% observed once, and the top ten hold 40% to 45%. These TCRs' antigens remain unknown. The sample in question was CD8+ T cells from cultured PBMCs, obtained from culture after CMV antigen stimulation. All receptors come from a human donor in good health (CMV status not recorded). Some clones in this sample may be carry-over from other donors' samples.

The chain has TRBV28 and TRBJ1-5; tentatively, D is TRBD1 (5 bases). Deletions cut 6 bases from V and 9 bases from J, with 9 bases between. CDR3 length: 11 residues. Germline CDR1 reads MDHEN; CDR2 reads SYDVKM. The CDR3 bases are TGTGCCAGCAGAAACCAGGGGCCCCAGCATTTT. Protein sequence: CASRNQGPQHF. Full variable domain (outside the CDR3, taken from reference TRBV28 and TRBJ1-5): DVKVTQSSRYLVKRTGEKVFLECVQDMDHENMFWYRQDPGLGLRLIYFSYDVKMKEKGDIPEGYSVSREKKERFSLILESASTNQTSMYLCASRNQGPQHFGDGTRLSIL.

This chain joins TRBV7-4 and TRBJ2-1; 9 bases match TRBD2. This CDR3 contains 16 residues. Germline V gene data show CDR1 as SGHVT and CDR2 as SQSDAQ. V gave up 5 bases and J gave up 1 base; unmatched junction bases: 6. CDR3 bases: TGTGCCAGCAGCGGTTTGCGGGGGGGATCCTACAATGAGCAGTTCTTC. This sequence encodes CASSGLRGGSYNEQFF.

V usage is TRBV28 and J usage is TRBJ2-7, with 8 positions matching TRBD1. CDR3 length: 14 amino acids. Germline assignment: CDR1 MDHEN and CDR2 SYDVKM. Losses at the gene ends were 6 bases for V and 1 base for J; bases not matched to a gene: 5. The DNA for the CDR3 is TGTGCCAGCAGCCGCCGGACAGGGTCCTACGAGCAGTACTTC. This sequence encodes CASSRRTGSYEQYF.

This chain connects TRBV19 to TRBJ2-7; 7 bases align to TRBD1. CDR3 size: 14 residues. After removal of 3 bases from V and 4 bases from J, the junction contained 6 bases not matched to a gene. In germline, CDR1 is LNHDA, CDR2 SQIVND (reference sequence). In DNA, the CDR3 is TGTGCCAGTAGTATGCAAAACAGGGGATACGAGCAGTACTTC. Amino acids: CASSMQNRGYEQYF.

This clonotype was counted at least ten times. The chain is built from TRBV12-3 or TRBV12-4 and TRBJ2-2, with D unresolved. Trimming pared 1 base from V and 0 bases from J, leaving 12 bases between. This CDR3 is built from 17 residues. The CDR3: CASSLVSYRTNTGELFF. The DNA of the CDR3 is TGTGCCAGCAGTTTAGTTTCGTACAGAACGAACACCGGGGAGCTGTTTTTT.

The chain joins TRBV20-1 to TRBJ1-5; D is ambiguous. The CDR3 runs to 16 residues. Germline CDR1 reads DFQATT; CDR2 reads SNEGSKA (reference sequence). The ends were cut back, 3 bases at V and 1 base at J, with 16 bases in the middle. The CDR3 DNA reads TGCAGTGCTAGGGGCCCGGGGTCGCCGAGCAATCAGCCCCAGCATTTT. Protein product: CSARGPGSPSNQPQHF.

The chain links TRBV6-6 to TRBJ1-2; perhaps TRBD1 as D (5 bases). Germline values: CDR1 MNHNY, CDR2 SVGAGI (reference sequence). The CDR3 has 14 residues. Trimming stripped 10 bases from V and 3 bases from J, with 18 bases between. The CDR3 nucleotides are TGTGCCACTATAGGGGTTGGGGGGGACTATGGCTACACCTTC. Translation: CATIGVGGDYGYTF.

This sequence joins TRBV5-1 and TRBJ1-6, with no clear D. Germline values: CDR1 SGHRS, CDR2 YFSETQ. V lost 0 bases, J lost 9 bases, and 7 bases lay in between. CDR3 size: 13 residues. Here the CDR3 DNA reads TGCGCCAGCAGCTTGGAAACCCTTTCACCCCTCCACTTT. Protein product: CASSLETLSPLHF.

In its sample, this clonotype was seen many times. The genes are TRBV7-8 and TRBJ2-7; 7 nucleotides agree with TRBD1. The CDR3 spans 16 residues. The V and J ends lost 1 base and 2 bases, in that order; junction bases with no gene match: 8. The germline V gene has CDR1 SGHVS and CDR2 FQNEAQ. CDR3 sequence (DNA): TGTGCCAGCAGCTTAGACTCCGGGACAGTAACCTACGAGCAGTACTTC. Translation gives CASSLDSGTVTYEQYF.

There are a few counts of this clonotype. The genes are TRBV12-5 and TRBJ2-2; D gene uncertain. The CDR3 covers 18 residues. V was cut by 0 bases and J by 7 bases, with 21 bases left in between. The germline gives CDR1 LGHNT, CDR2 FRNRAP. CDR3 nucleotide sequence: TGTGCTAGTGGTTTGGTATTCAGAGGCTCGGAATCGAACGGGGAGCTGTTTTTT. As protein: CASGLVFRGSESNGELFF.

The chain couples TRBV2 to TRBJ1-2, with 7 bases that match TRBD1. Per the germline V gene, CDR1 is SNHLY and CDR2 is FYNNEI. V lost 5 bases to trimming and J lost 6 bases; unmatched junction nucleotides: 15. The CDR3 is 16 residues long. This CDR3 reads CASSPLRVSGGNGYTF. The CDR3 DNA follows: TGTGCCAGCAGTCCATTAAGAGTGTCAGGGGGAAATGGCTACACCTTC. Full variable domain (rest looked up from reference TRBV2 and TRBJ1-2): EPEVTQTPSHQVTQMGQEVILRCVPISNHLYFYWYRQILGQKVEFLVSFYNNEISEKSEIFDDQFSVERPDGSNFTLKIRSTKLEDSAMYFCASSPLRVSGGNGYTFGSGTRLTVV.

This clonotype was counted a single time. The J gene is TRBJ1-5, the V gene TRBV6-1; D uncertain. CDR3 length: 15 residues. From germline, CDR1 is MNHNS and CDR2 SASEGT. Trimming pared 1 base from V and 0 bases from J, leaving 7 bases between. CDR3 sequence (DNA): TGTGCCAGCAGTGAAGGGCAGAATAGCAATCAGCCCCAGCATTTT. Encoded protein: CASSEGQNSNQPQHF.

This clonotype was found a few times. The V and J genes are TRBV5-1 and TRBJ2-2; 9 nucleotides line up with TRBD1. The CDR3 extends over 15 amino acids. Germline CDR1 and CDR2: SGHRS and YFSETQ. V shed 4 bases and J 8 bases; nucleotides not matched to a gene: 9. Here the CDR3 reads CASSTGQGPPGELFF. DNA for the CDR3: TGCGCCAGCAGCACGGGACAGGGACCCCCGGGGGAGCTGTTTTTT.

The gene calls are TRBV6-1 and TRBJ2-7, with a weak D call TRBD1 (6 bases). This CDR3 is 15 amino acids long. Trimming took 4 bases from V and 3 from J, leaving 16 bases between them. Germline CDR1 is MNHNS and CDR2 is SASEGT. In DNA, the CDR3 is TGTGCCAGCAGTGTGACCCGGGACACTTTCTACGAGCAGTACTTC. Translation: CASSVTRDTFYEQYF.

The chain combines TRBV29-1 with TRBJ2-3; D is possibly TRBD1 or TRBD2 (5 bases each). Between the trimmed V and J ends, which lost 3 bases and 3 bases, there was a span of 13 bases. The length of the CDR3 is 14 residues. The germline CDR1 and CDR2 sequences are SQVTM and ANQGSEA. In DNA form, the CDR3 reads TGCAGCGTTGAGGGACGGGATGGGACAGATACGCAGTATTTT. Translated: CSVEGRDGTDTQYF.

The chain has TRBV4-3 and TRBJ2-5; D gene unclear. V was cut by 3 bases and J by 2 bases, with 13 bases left in between. Germline CDR1 LGHNA, CDR2 YSLEER. The CDR3 has 15 amino acids. Here the CDR3 DNA reads TGCGCCAGCAGCCACCAGACGGACGGGCAAGAGACCCAGTACTTC. Protein sequence: CASSHQTDGQETQYF.

V and J are TRBV7-2 and TRBJ1-5; 7 nucleotides match TRBD1. J gave up 2 bases and V 2 bases, and 6 bases lay outside the gene matches. The CDR3 has 16 residues. Germline V gene sequence: CDR1 SGHTA, CDR2 FQGNSA. CDR3 in DNA: TGTGCCAGCAGCTTAATTCCAGACAGGGGCAATCAGCCCCAGCATTTT. Translated, it gives CASSLIPDRGNQPQHF. Full variable domain (outside the CDR3, taken from reference TRBV7-2 and TRBJ1-5): GAGVSQSPSNKVTEKGKDVELRCDPISGHTALYWYRQSLGQGLEFLIYFQGNSAPDKSGLPSDRFSAERTGGSVSTLTIQRTQQEDSAVYLCASSLIPDRGNQPQHFGDGTRLSIL.

This clonotype turned up a few times. The rearrangement joins TRBV4-3 to TRBJ2-1, with D possibly TRBD1 on 6 matching bases. V lost 1 base and J 6 bases, leaving 19 bases between the germline ends. The CDR3 loop spans 17 amino acids. Germline loops: CDR1 LGHNA, CDR2 YSLEER. The CDR3 DNA sequence: TGCGCCAGCAGCCAAGGGACAGCTGAGGACGAATTCAATGAGCAGTTCTTC. Amino acid sequence: CASSQGTAEDEFNEQFF.

This clonotype was counted between two and nine times. This rearrangement joins TRBV7-6 to TRBJ2-1, with 11 bases aligning to TRBD2. The junction had 12 bases not matched to a gene; V was cut back by 4 bases and J by 4 bases. CDR3 length equals 18 residues. Germline V lookup: CDR1 SGHVS, CDR2 FNYEAQ. CDR3 nucleotides: TGTGCCAGCAGCTCTAGGGCCTCTATAGCGGGGGGGTACAATGAGCAGTTCTTC. Protein: CASSSRASIAGGYNEQFF.